This entry lists 27 T cell receptor beta chains sequenced from one sample in a study of blood T cell repertoires in COVID-19. Produced via immunoSEQ multiplex PCR; TCRdb's table is partial and in-frame only. The sample holds about 150,000 clones, about 80% seen once. Sequencing was performed on peripheral blood. These TCRs come from a man aged 65 to 85 with acute or convalescent COVID-19.

The chain couples TRBV28 to TRBJ2-3; TRBD1 aligns across 7 bases. The CDR3 is 15 residues long. Germline CDR1 and CDR2: MDHEN and SYDVKM. V shed 2 bases, J shed 0 bases, and the junction held 2 bases outside the gene matches. The CDR3 nucleotides read TGTGCCAGCAGTTTAGACAGGGCTAGCACAGATACGCAGTATTTT. Translating gives CASSLDRASTDTQYF. The variable domain in full, with the rest retrieved from reference TRBV28 and TRBJ2-3, is DVKVTQSSRYLVKRTGEKVFLECVQDMDHENMFWYRQDPGLGLRLIYFSYDVKMKEKGDIPEGYSVSREKKERFSLILESASTNQTSMYLCASSLDRASTDTQYFGPGTRLTVL.

The rearrangement uses TRBV4-2 and TRBJ2-1; 8 bases map to TRBD2. The CDR3 sequence is 16 residues long. Germline CDR1 LGHNA, CDR2 YNFKEQ. V dropped 0 bases and J dropped 7; count of bases not matched to a gene: 8. The CDR3 sequence: CASSQDHGTSYNEQFF. The CDR3 coding sequence is TGTGCCAGCAGCCAAGATCACGGGACTAGTTATAATGAGCAGTTCTTC.

This chain connects TRBV5-8 to TRBJ2-1, with 10 positions matching TRBD2. Germline V gives CDR1 SGHTS, CDR2 YDEGEE. V dropped 3 bases and J dropped 2; count of bases not matched to a gene: 11. The CDR3 spans 18 residues. CDR3 sequence (DNA): TGTGCCAGCAGCTCGACGGAGGGCAGCGGGGGGGCCTACAATGAGCAGTTCTTC. It specifies CASSSTEGSGGAYNEQFF.

The chain joins TRBV28 to TRBJ2-3; tentative D call: TRBD2 (7 bases). The CDR3 consists of 14 residues. CDR1 is MDHEN and CDR2 is SYDVKM in the germline V gene. Trimming stripped 2 bases from V and 4 bases from J, with 10 bases between. The CDR3 sequence is CASSLGGASDTQYF. The CDR3 region has the DNA TGTGCCAGCAGTTTAGGGGGGGCTTCAGATACGCAGTATTTT.

The chain is built from TRBV18 and TRBJ2-7; 13 nucleotides agree with TRBD2. The CDR3 sequence is 15 residues long. The junction had 6 bases not matched to a gene; V was cut back by 6 bases and J by 4 bases. CDR1 and CDR2 (germline): KGHSH, LQKENI. CDR3 coding DNA: TGTGCCAGCTCCCCCAGGACTAGCGGGAGTTACGAGCAGTACTTC. Its protein product is CASSPRTSGSYEQYF.

V usage is TRBV14 and J usage is TRBJ1-1; 7 bases align to TRBD1. This CDR3 spans 17 amino acids. V gave up 3 bases and J gave up 2 bases; unmatched junction bases: 12. Germline CDR1 SGHDN, CDR2 FVKESK. The DNA of the CDR3 is TGTGCCAGCAGCCACACAAGGGCGGGACAGAAAAACACTGAAGCTTTCTTT. Residues: CASSHTRAGQKNTEAFF. Based on the CDR3 plus reference TRBV14 and TRBJ1-1, the full variable domain is EAGVTQFPSHSVIEKGQTVTLRCDPISGHDNLYWYRRVMGKEIKFLLHFVKESKQDESGMPNNRFLAERTGGTYSTLKVQPAELEDSGVYFCASSHTRAGQKNTEAFFGQGTRLTVV.

The chain couples TRBV6-5 to TRBJ1-4; D remains ambiguous. The germline V gene has CDR1 MNHEY and CDR2 SVGAGI. The length of the CDR3 is 12 residues. V shed 5 bases and J shed 4 bases, with 5 bases lying between them. The CDR3 DNA reads as TGTGCCAGCAGTCCGGTTAATGAAAAACTGTTTTTT. Translation: CASSPVNEKLFF.

Here the CDR3 reads CASRRDRRYNEQFF. The CDR3 DNA reads TGTGCCAGCAGGAGGGACAGGCGATACAATGAGCAGTTCTTC. The chain employs TRBV6-5 and TRBJ2-1, with 8 bases identical to TRBD1. This CDR3 spans 14 amino acids. V shed 6 bases, J shed 4 bases, and the junction held 5 bases outside the gene matches. Germline assignment: CDR1 MNHEY and CDR2 SVGAGI.

The chain couples TRBV27 to TRBJ1-6, with D tentatively TRBD1 (6 bases). V dropped 4 bases and J dropped 7 bases, with 14 bases sitting between them. The CDR3 totals 15 residues. Germline lookup yields CDR1 MNHEY and CDR2 SMNVEV (reference sequence). The CDR3 DNA reads as TGTGCCAGCAGTTCCGAGGTCCAGGGGAATTCACCCCTCCACTTT. Protein: CASSSEVQGNSPLHF.

The chain is built from TRBV21-1 and TRBJ1-5; the table assigns TRBD1, which was not confirmed against the DNA. TRBV21-1 is a known pseudogene. CDR3 length: 14 residues. CDR3 region: CASTQGGRNQPQHF. For the CDR3, the DNA is TGTGCCAGCACGCAGGGGGGTAGGAATCAGCCCCAGCATTTT.

V is TRBV6-5 and J is TRBJ1-3, with D unresolved. V was clipped by 6 bases and J by 2 bases, with 11 bases between them. CDR1 MNHEY and CDR2 SVGAGI come from the germline V gene. CDR3 length: 14 amino acids. The CDR3 DNA reads as TGTGCCAGCAGGAACAGAGAGACTGGAAACACCATATATTTT. Its protein is CASRNRETGNTIYF.

This chain uses TRBV5-1 with TRBJ2-5; D may be TRBD1 (5 bases). This CDR3 region has 15 residues. V lost 0 bases to trimming and J lost 1 base, with 10 bases between them. Germline-derived CDR1 and CDR2 are SGHRS and YFSETQ. CDR3 loop: CASSLGGAIQETQYF. The CDR3 DNA reads TGCGCCAGCAGCTTGGGTGGGGCAATCCAAGAGACCCAGTACTTC.

The V call is TRBV6-6, the J call TRBJ2-1, with D possibly TRBD1 on 6 matching bases. The length of the CDR3 is 15 residues. V was trimmed by 2 bases and J by 2 bases, leaving 10 bases between them. Per the germline V gene, CDR1 is MNHNY and CDR2 is SVGAGI (reference sequence). CDR3 amino acids: CASSYGQGPYNEQFF. As DNA, the CDR3 is TGTGCCAGCAGTTACGGGCAGGGGCCCTACAATGAGCAGTTCTTC.

This clone was counted once. The chain uses TRBV5-1 and TRBJ2-1, with D possibly being TRBD2 (7 bases). This CDR3 has 17 residues. Trimming took off 0 bases at V and 0 bases at J, with 13 bases between the two ends. CDR1 and CDR2 (germline): SGHRS, YFSETQ. Here the CDR3 reads CASSLVGGLDSYNEQFF. The CDR3 DNA sequence: TGCGCCAGCAGCTTGGTCGGGGGGCTAGACTCCTACAATGAGCAGTTCTTC.

This chain joins TRBV15 and TRBJ2-7; TRBD2 might be the D (6 bases). V was trimmed by 4 bases and J by 7 bases, leaving 20 bases between them. The CDR3 covers 15 residues. CDR1 and CDR2 from the germline V gene are LNHNV and YYDKDF (reference sequence). Written as DNA, the CDR3 is TGTGCCACCAGCACCAAAGTCCGGCCTGCGGGGGAGCAGTACTTC. Residues: CATSTKVRPAGEQYF.

The rearrangement joins TRBV9 to TRBJ2-3, with 9 bases that match TRBD2. This CDR3 has 18 amino acids. The V gene end was trimmed by 0 bases and the J gene end by 6 bases; junction bases not matched to a gene: 14. Germline CDR1 and CDR2: SGDLS and YYNGEE. CDR3 sequence (DNA): TGTGCCAGCAGCGTAGCCCCCATTAGCGGGGGAAGGACGGATACGCAGTATTTT. Protein sequence: CASSVAPISGGRTDTQYF.

V gene TRBV5-8 combines with J gene TRBJ2-3, with no clear D. Germline V gene sequence: CDR1 SGHTS, CDR2 YDEGEE. This CDR3 spans 13 amino acids. The germline V and J ends were trimmed by 6 bases and 0 bases, with 8 bases remaining between them. This CDR3 reads CASMAGSTDTQYF. In nucleotides, the CDR3 is TGTGCCAGCATGGCTGGTAGCACAGATACGCAGTATTTT.

The chain recombines TRBV5-1 with TRBJ1-2; D remains ambiguous. This CDR3 is built from 14 residues. CDR1 SGHRS and CDR2 YFSETQ come from the germline V gene. V lost 0 bases, J lost 3 bases, and 9 bases lay in between. The CDR3 sequence is CASSLDRGDYGYTF. CDR3 sequence (DNA): TGCGCCAGCAGCTTGGATCGGGGTGACTATGGCTACACCTTC.

V gene TRBV7-8 combines with J gene TRBJ1-1; D possibly corresponds to TRBD1 (5 bases). The CDR3 is 15 residues long. Trimming pared 2 bases from V and 1 base from J, leaving 11 bases between. Germline CDR1 SGHVS, CDR2 FQNEAQ. The CDR3 bases are TGTGCCAGCAGCTTAATTCCGGGGGGGAACACTGAAGCTTTCTTT. It specifies CASSLIPGGNTEAFF.

V and J are TRBV3-1 (or the pseudogene TRBV3-2) and TRBJ1-5; D may be TRBD1 (5 bases). Trimming removed 4 bases from V and 2 bases from J, with 12 bases in between. The CDR3 covers 15 residues. In germline, CDR1 is LGHDT, CDR2 YNNKEL (reference sequence). The chain's CDR3 is CASSPQIGGNQPQHF. The CDR3 DNA is TGTGCCAGCAGCCCTCAAATAGGGGGCAATCAGCCCCAGCATTTT.

The V call is TRBV21-1, the J call TRBJ2-6; TRBD1 is the table's D call, not checked against the DNA. TRBV21-1 is designated a pseudogene. The CDR3 runs to 17 residues. The CDR3 sequence: CATTQGERHSGANVLTF. CDR3 coding DNA: TGTGCCACCACGCAGGGGGAGCGGCACTCTGGGGCCAACGTCCTGACTTTC.

The chain combines TRBV19 with TRBJ2-1; 8 bases are shared with TRBD1. Germline lookup yields CDR1 LNHDA and CDR2 SQIVND (reference sequence). With V trimmed by 5 bases and J by 9 bases, 6 bases remained unmatched. The CDR3 extends over 13 amino acids. CDR3 region: CASSEDRVGEQFF. In nucleotides, the CDR3 is TGTGCCAGTAGTGAGGACAGGGTGGGTGAGCAGTTCTTC.

The chain recombines TRBV28 with TRBJ2-7, with a weak D call TRBD2 (6 bases). Trimming took off 6 bases at V and 6 bases at J, with 15 bases between the two ends. The CDR3 totals 13 residues. Looked up from germline, CDR1 is MDHEN and CDR2 is SYDVKM. CDR3 in amino acids: CASRARGSGEQYF. The CDR3 region has the DNA TGTGCCAGCAGGGCCCGGGGGTCGGGCGAGCAGTACTTC.

The chain joins TRBV7-9 to TRBJ2-1; 10 bases line up with TRBD1. Per the germline V gene, CDR1 is SEHNR and CDR2 is FQNEAQ (reference sequence). The CDR3 is made up of 15 amino acids. V shed 5 bases, J shed 2 bases, and the junction held 3 bases outside the gene matches. In DNA form, the CDR3 reads TGTGCCAGCAGCCCTGGGACAGGGGCCTACAATGAGCAGTTCTTC. It codes for CASSPGTGAYNEQFF.

With respect to this clone: The junction differs from germline at one of its ends, possibly a read error. This chain connects TRBV3-1 (or the pseudogene TRBV3-2) to TRBJ2-7; no firm D call. The germline V gene has CDR1 LGHDT and CDR2 YNNKEL (reference sequence). The CDR3 has 14 residues. CDR3 residues: CASRQERISGEQYF. In nucleotides, the CDR3 is TGTGCCAGCAGACAAGAGCGTATCTCGGGCGAGCAGTACTTC.

This chain links TRBV11-2 with TRBJ2-1, with D possibly TRBD2 on 6 matching bases. The CDR3 length is 17 residues. The germline gives CDR1 SGHAT, CDR2 FQNNGV. Between the trimmed V and J ends, which lost 5 bases and 0 bases, there was a span of 17 bases. The CDR3 nucleotides read TGTGCCAGCAGCCCTTGGGGGGAGGCCCACTCCTACAATGAGCAGTTCTTC. It specifies CASSPWGEAHSYNEQFF.

The chain carries TRBV2 and TRBJ2-1; 11 bases fit TRBD2. V dropped 7 bases and J dropped 16; count of bases not matched to a gene: 9. CDR3 length: 12 amino acids. The germline V gene has CDR1 SNHLY and CDR2 FYNNEI. The CDR3 is CASTTGTSGHFF. The CDR3 bases are TGTGCCAGCACCACCGGGACTAGCGGACACTTCTTC.